The rows below give T cell receptor beta chains drawn from one sample of a study of blood T cell repertoires in COVID-19. Some clones are missing from TCRdb's copy, which holds only in-frame ones; the method was immunoSEQ multiplex PCR. This sample has tens of thousands of clones, with about 82% found just once. What was sequenced was peripheral blood. These receptors all come from a woman aged 60-75 years with acute or convalescent COVID-19. CDR3s include the opening cysteine and the closing phenylalanine or tryptophan. D genes are given only for firm matches. The listing skips clone size in some rows; elsewhere it reads once, few, many or a size class.

abundance: NA; v_gene: TRBV5-1; j_gene: TRBJ1-2; d_gene: NA; CDR3nt: TGCGCTAGCAGCCCCGATATGACAGAGAACTATGGCTACACCTTC; CDR3aa: CASSPDMTENYGYTF
abundance: NA; v_gene: TRBV9; j_gene: TRBJ2-1; d_gene: NA; CDR3nt: TGTGCCAGCAGCGTATCGACTAGATCAGGCAATGAGCAGTTCTTC; CDR3aa: CASSVSTRSGNEQFF
abundance: NA; v_gene: TRBV6-1; j_gene: TRBJ1-1; d_gene: NA; CDR3nt: TGTGCCAGCAGTGAATTTCCCTTGACACCCCCTATGAACACTGAAGCTTTCTTT; CDR3aa: CASSEFPLTPPMNTEAFF
abundance: NA; v_gene: TRBV5-6; j_gene: TRBJ1-1; d_gene: TRBD1; CDR3nt: TGTGCCAGCAGCTCGGAAGGCAGGGGGTATGGGGCTTTCTTT; CDR3aa: CASSSEGRGYGAFF
abundance: NA; v_gene: TRBV21-1; j_gene: TRBJ1-1; d_gene: NA; CDR3nt: TGTGCCAGGCACTCCCTAGGACAGGGGTACACTGAAGCTTTCTTT; CDR3aa: CARHSLGQGYTEAFF
abundance: NA; v_gene: TRBV14; j_gene: TRBJ1-2; d_gene: NA; CDR3nt: TGTGCCAGCAGCCGGCAGTACTATGGCTACACCTTC; CDR3aa: CASSRQYYGYTF
abundance: NA; v_gene: TRBV30; j_gene: TRBJ1-1; d_gene: NA; CDR3nt: TGTGCCTGGATGGGATGGAGGACTGAAGCTTTCTTT; CDR3aa: CAWMGWRTEAFF
abundance: once; v_gene: TRBV2; j_gene: TRBJ2-7; d_gene: TRBD1; CDR3nt: TGTGCCAGCAGATACAAAGTCCGGGACAGTAACTACGAGCAGTACTTC; CDR3aa: CASRYKVRDSNYEQYF
abundance: NA; v_gene: TRBV11-2; j_gene: TRBJ1-5; d_gene: NA; CDR3nt: TGTGCCAGCAGCTTAGACAGGGTACGTCAGCCCCAGCATTTT; CDR3aa: CASSLDRVRQPQHF
abundance: NA; v_gene: TRBV6-5; j_gene: TRBJ1-2; d_gene: TRBD1; CDR3nt: TGTGCCAGCAGTTGGACAGGGGGCGGCCTCAACTATGGCTACACCTTC; CDR3aa: CASSWTGGGLNYGYTF
abundance: NA; v_gene: TRBV14; j_gene: TRBJ1-2; d_gene: NA; CDR3nt: TGTGCCAGCAGCCAGGGGGGAAGGGACCGCGGCGGGTCGAATTTAAACGGGAACTATGGCTACACCTTC; CDR3aa: CASSQGGRDRGGSNLNGNYGYTF
abundance: NA; v_gene: TRBV6-1; j_gene: TRBJ2-7; d_gene: NA; CDR3nt: TGTGCCAGCAGTGAAAGGCCCCACGACGCTAGTGTATACTCCGAGCAGTACTTC; CDR3aa: CASSERPHDASVYSEQYF
abundance: NA; v_gene: TRBV15; j_gene: TRBJ2-7; d_gene: TRBD1; CDR3nt: TGTGCCACCAGCAGAGGGCCGGGACAGGGGTACGAGCAGTACTTC; CDR3aa: CATSRGPGQGYEQYF
abundance: few; v_gene: TRBV5-4; j_gene: TRBJ2-2; d_gene: TRBD1; CDR3nt: TGTGCCAGCAGCCGGACAGGGGGCACCGGGGAGCTGTTTTTT; CDR3aa: CASSRTGGTGELFF
abundance: NA; v_gene: TRBV28; j_gene: TRBJ2-7; d_gene: TRBD1; CDR3nt: TGTGCCAGCAGACGGACAGGGTCCTCCTACGAGCAGTACTTC; CDR3aa: CASRRTGSSYEQYF
abundance: NA; v_gene: TRBV18; j_gene: TRBJ2-7; d_gene: TRBD1; CDR3nt: TGTGCCAGCTCCCCGACAGGGGGTGGATGGTACGAGCAGTACTTC; CDR3aa: CASSPTGGGWYEQYF
abundance: NA; v_gene: TRBV29-1; j_gene: TRBJ1-2; d_gene: NA; CDR3nt: TGCAGCGTTTCGTTGACCGGGGGCACGGGAGGATCTGGCTACACCTTC; CDR3aa: CSVSLTGGTGGSGYTF
abundance: NA; v_gene: TRBV29-1; j_gene: TRBJ1-2; d_gene: NA; CDR3nt: TGCAGCGTTGTACAGGGTGATAAGAATGGCTACACCTTC; CDR3aa: CSVVQGDKNGYTF
abundance: NA; v_gene: TRBV10-3; j_gene: TRBJ1-1; d_gene: NA; CDR3nt: TGTGCCATCCGAGACGGGGGGAACACTGAAGCTTTCTTT; CDR3aa: CAIRDGGNTEAFF
abundance: NA; v_gene: TRBV11-2; j_gene: TRBJ2-7; d_gene: NA; CDR3nt: TGTGCCAGCAGCCGGGACTTCCTCCGGGAGCAGTACTTC; CDR3aa: CASSRDFLREQYF
abundance: NA; v_gene: TRBV3-1/TRBV3-2; j_gene: TRBJ1-2; d_gene: TRBD1; CDR3nt: TGTGCCAGCAGCCCGGGACAGGGATGGCGTGGCTACACCTTC; CDR3aa: CASSPGQGWRGYTF
abundance: NA; v_gene: TRBV6-1; j_gene: TRBJ1-5; d_gene: NA; CDR3nt: TGTGCCAGCAGTGACAGGGGAGTGAGCAATCAGCCCCAGCATTTT; CDR3aa: CASSDRGVSNQPQHF
abundance: NA; v_gene: TRBV9; j_gene: TRBJ1-1; d_gene: TRBD1; CDR3nt: TGTGCCAGCAGCGTAGACACAGGGGGCACTGAAGCTTTCTTT; CDR3aa: CASSVDTGGTEAFF
abundance: NA; v_gene: TRBV6-5; j_gene: TRBJ1-1; d_gene: NA; CDR3nt: TGTGCCAGCCATATTGCGGCCAACACTGAAGCTTTCTTT; CDR3aa: CASHIAANTEAFF
abundance: NA; v_gene: TRBV5-1; j_gene: TRBJ2-7; d_gene: TRBD2; CDR3nt: TGCGCCAGCAGGGGCGGGGGTGAGGGCGAGCAGTACTTC; CDR3aa: CASRGGGEGEQYF
abundance: NA; v_gene: TRBV7-2; j_gene: TRBJ2-3; d_gene: NA; CDR3nt: TGTGCCAGCAGCTTAGCGGGGGGGGCGGACGATACGCAGTATTTT; CDR3aa: CASSLAGGADDTQYF
abundance: NA; v_gene: TRBV2; j_gene: TRBJ1-5; d_gene: NA; CDR3nt: TGTGCCAGCAGTGGTACAGTTAAAAATCAGCCCCAGCATTTT; CDR3aa: CASSGTVKNQPQHF
abundance: NA; v_gene: TRBV27; j_gene: TRBJ1-2; d_gene: NA; CDR3nt: TGTGCCAGCAGGGGTGGCGGGGGAAGTGGCTACACCTTC; CDR3aa: CASRGGGGSGYTF
abundance: once; v_gene: TRBV19; j_gene: TRBJ2-1; d_gene: NA; CDR3nt: TGTGCCAGTTACGCCGGGACTCCCGGAGAGCAGTTCTTC; CDR3aa: CASYAGTPGEQFF
abundance: NA; v_gene: TRBV6-6; j_gene: TRBJ1-1; d_gene: NA; CDR3nt: TGTGCCAGCAGTTACGTACAGAACACTGAAGCTTTCTTT; CDR3aa: CASSYVQNTEAFF
abundance: NA; v_gene: TRBV18; j_gene: TRBJ1-1; d_gene: NA; CDR3nt: TGTGCCAGCTCAACATCTAGACGGGGCACTGAAGCTTTCTTT; CDR3aa: CASSTSRRGTEAFF
abundance: NA; v_gene: TRBV27; j_gene: TRBJ1-1; d_gene: NA; CDR3nt: TGTGCCAGCAGTTTAATATCCGTTGGAGGGAAGAACACTGAAGCTTTCTTT; CDR3aa: CASSLISVGGKNTEAFF
abundance: NA; v_gene: TRBV14; j_gene: TRBJ1-1; d_gene: NA; CDR3nt: TGTGCCAGCAGCCAATCAGGGAACACTGAAGCTTTCTTT; CDR3aa: CASSQSGNTEAFF
abundance: NA; v_gene: TRBV6-5; j_gene: TRBJ2-7; d_gene: NA; CDR3nt: TGTGCCAGCAGTTCGACAGCTTACGAGCAGTACTTC; CDR3aa: CASSSTAYEQYF
abundance: NA; v_gene: TRBV24-1; j_gene: TRBJ2-5; d_gene: TRBD1; CDR3nt: TGTGCCACCAGTGACCCACGGGACAGGGTCATAGGGGAGACCCAGTACTTC; CDR3aa: CATSDPRDRVIGETQYF
abundance: NA; v_gene: TRBV2; j_gene: TRBJ2-1; d_gene: TRBD2; CDR3nt: TGTGCCAGCATGGGTGGCGGGAGCTCCTACAATGAGCAGTTCTTC; CDR3aa: CASMGGGSSYNEQFF
abundance: NA; v_gene: TRBV3-1/TRBV3-2; j_gene: TRBJ2-2; d_gene: TRBD2; CDR3nt: TGTGCCAGCAGCCAAAGGACTAGCGGGAGGGGCCTAACTAACACCGGGGAGCTGTTTTTT; CDR3aa: CASSQRTSGRGLTNTGELFF
abundance: once; v_gene: TRBV7-2; j_gene: TRBJ1-4; d_gene: NA; CDR3nt: TGTGCCAGCAGCTTGTACGGACTTAATGAAAAACTGTTTTTT; CDR3aa: CASSLYGLNEKLFF
abundance: NA; v_gene: TRBV6-2/TRBV6-3; j_gene: TRBJ1-2; d_gene: NA; CDR3nt: TGTGCCAGCAGCCCTTCAACTACCCGTAAGGGGTTGTATGGCTACACCTTC; CDR3aa: CASSPSTTRKGLYGYTF
abundance: NA; v_gene: TRBV7-2; j_gene: TRBJ2-5; d_gene: TRBD1; CDR3nt: TGTGCCAGCAGGTTACAGGGGGCGCGGGAAGAGACCCAGTACTTC; CDR3aa: CASRLQGAREETQYF
abundance: NA; v_gene: TRBV29-1; j_gene: TRBJ1-1; d_gene: NA; CDR3nt: TGCAGCGTGATGGGACAAATGAACACTGAAGCTTTCTTT; CDR3aa: CSVMGQMNTEAFF
abundance: NA; v_gene: TRBV10-2; j_gene: TRBJ2-1; d_gene: TRBD2; CDR3nt: TGCGCCAGCGCCCAACTAGCGGGAGCGTACAATGAGCAGTTCTTC; CDR3aa: CASAQLAGAYNEQFF
abundance: NA; v_gene: TRBV6-5; j_gene: TRBJ1-1; d_gene: NA; CDR3nt: TGTGCCAGCAGTTACTCGCTGAGAGGGTCGGGCACTGAAGCTTTCTTT; CDR3aa: CASSYSLRGSGTEAFF
abundance: NA; v_gene: TRBV2; j_gene: TRBJ2-4; d_gene: NA; CDR3nt: TGTGCCAGCAGTCTTACAGGGTTTGGCAAAAACATTCAGTACTTC; CDR3aa: CASSLTGFGKNIQYF
abundance: NA; v_gene: TRBV12-3/TRBV12-4; j_gene: TRBJ1-2; d_gene: NA; CDR3nt: TGTGCCAGCAGTTCGGTGGGGGGTGGCTACACCTTC; CDR3aa: CASSSVGGGYTF
abundance: NA; v_gene: TRBV9; j_gene: TRBJ2-7; d_gene: TRBD1; CDR3nt: TGTGCCAGCAGCTCCGGGACAGCCCCCTACGAGCAGTACTTC; CDR3aa: CASSSGTAPYEQYF
abundance: NA; v_gene: TRBV5-1; j_gene: TRBJ1-2; d_gene: NA; CDR3nt: TGCGCCAGCAGCTTGGGAGGGTCTTCTTATGGCTACACCTTC; CDR3aa: CASSLGGSSYGYTF
abundance: NA; v_gene: TRBV9; j_gene: TRBJ1-4; d_gene: NA; CDR3nt: TGTGCCAGCAGCCCCAGTGGTAATGAAAAACTGTTTTTT; CDR3aa: CASSPSGNEKLFF
abundance: few; v_gene: TRBV5-1; j_gene: TRBJ1-1; d_gene: NA; CDR3nt: TGCGCCAGCCGGGACGGAGGGACTGAAGCTTTCTTT; CDR3aa: CASRDGGTEAFF
abundance: NA; v_gene: TRBV30; j_gene: TRBJ1-4; d_gene: TRBD1; CDR3nt: TGTGCCTGGAGTCGACAGGGAAGTTCTCATCGGTTTTTT; CDR3aa: CAWSRQGSSHRFF
abundance: NA; v_gene: TRBV9; j_gene: TRBJ1-2; d_gene: NA; CDR3nt: TGTGCCAGCAGCGTAGCTCTCGGGGGAGGGGTAAACTATGGCTACACCTTC; CDR3aa: CASSVALGGGVNYGYTF